A single sample is the source of the 4 T cell receptor beta chains below, sequenced in a study of Ad26.COV2.S vaccination and SARS-CoV-2 variants. Treatment noted: 15 to 20 received Ad26.COV2.S at low or high dose, single or two shots; about 5 received placebo; per-sample allocation not given. Day 63 following the first vaccine or placebo injection was when the samples were taken. Libraries were prepared by immunoSEQ multiplex PCR; TCRdb keeps only in-frame clonotypes and omits some of them. Altogether hundreds of thousands of clones are present, roughly 90% being singletons, with the ten largest covering about 1.5%. The material was peripheral blood, obtained in a trial of Ad26.COV2.S vaccine versus placebo. The receptors originated from a person aged 18-65 years who received the Ad26.COV2.S COVID-19 vaccine or a placebo.

The chain uses TRBV7-9 and TRBJ2-3; the match to TRBD1 covers 8 bases. CDR3 length: 15 amino acids. Germline V CDR1 and CDR2: SEHNR, FQNEAQ (reference sequence). Losses at the gene ends were 4 bases for V and 6 bases for J; bases not matched to a gene: 9. DNA of the CDR3: TGTGCCAGCAGCTCGGGACAGGTGATCGGGGATACGCAGTATTTT. This translates into CASSSGQVIGDTQYF. Full variable domain (remainder filled in from reference TRBV7-9 and TRBJ2-3): DTGVSQNPRHKITKRGQNVTFRCDPISEHNRLYWYRQTLGQGPEFLTYFQNEAQLEKSRLLSDRFSAERPKGSFSTLEIQRTEQGDSAMYLCASSSGQVIGDTQYFGPGTRLTVL.

In this sample, this clone turned up a few times. The chain couples TRBV6-6 to TRBJ1-1; D is possibly TRBD1 (6 bases). V was cut by 6 bases and J by 2 bases, with 16 bases left in between. Looked up from germline, CDR1 is MNHNY and CDR2 is SVGAGI (reference sequence). The CDR3 covers 15 residues. The CDR3 spells CASSTGDKINTEAFF. DNA of the CDR3: TGTGCCAGCAGCACCGGGGACAAGATAAACACTGAAGCTTTCTTT.

The chain is built from TRBV19 and TRBJ2-7; 7 nucleotides align to TRBD2. The CDR3 runs to 15 residues. Germline CDR1 reads LNHDA; CDR2 reads SQIVND (reference sequence). J gave up 1 base and V 5 bases, and 8 bases lay outside the gene matches. The CDR3 DNA follows: TGTGCCAGTAGTCTGCAGCGGGAATGGTCCTACGAGCAGTACTTC. Its protein is CASSLQREWSYEQYF.

This clone occurred once. The chain employs TRBV30 and TRBJ2-3; D could derive from TRBD1 or TRBD2 (5 bases each). The CDR3 consists of 13 residues. The ends were cut back, 0 bases at V and 5 bases at J, with 9 bases in the middle. The germline V gene encodes CDR1 GTSNPN and CDR2 SVGIG (reference sequence). The CDR3 coding sequence is TGTGCCTGGAGTGTAGGGACGAGAGATACGCAGTATTTT. It encodes CAWSVGTRDTQYF.